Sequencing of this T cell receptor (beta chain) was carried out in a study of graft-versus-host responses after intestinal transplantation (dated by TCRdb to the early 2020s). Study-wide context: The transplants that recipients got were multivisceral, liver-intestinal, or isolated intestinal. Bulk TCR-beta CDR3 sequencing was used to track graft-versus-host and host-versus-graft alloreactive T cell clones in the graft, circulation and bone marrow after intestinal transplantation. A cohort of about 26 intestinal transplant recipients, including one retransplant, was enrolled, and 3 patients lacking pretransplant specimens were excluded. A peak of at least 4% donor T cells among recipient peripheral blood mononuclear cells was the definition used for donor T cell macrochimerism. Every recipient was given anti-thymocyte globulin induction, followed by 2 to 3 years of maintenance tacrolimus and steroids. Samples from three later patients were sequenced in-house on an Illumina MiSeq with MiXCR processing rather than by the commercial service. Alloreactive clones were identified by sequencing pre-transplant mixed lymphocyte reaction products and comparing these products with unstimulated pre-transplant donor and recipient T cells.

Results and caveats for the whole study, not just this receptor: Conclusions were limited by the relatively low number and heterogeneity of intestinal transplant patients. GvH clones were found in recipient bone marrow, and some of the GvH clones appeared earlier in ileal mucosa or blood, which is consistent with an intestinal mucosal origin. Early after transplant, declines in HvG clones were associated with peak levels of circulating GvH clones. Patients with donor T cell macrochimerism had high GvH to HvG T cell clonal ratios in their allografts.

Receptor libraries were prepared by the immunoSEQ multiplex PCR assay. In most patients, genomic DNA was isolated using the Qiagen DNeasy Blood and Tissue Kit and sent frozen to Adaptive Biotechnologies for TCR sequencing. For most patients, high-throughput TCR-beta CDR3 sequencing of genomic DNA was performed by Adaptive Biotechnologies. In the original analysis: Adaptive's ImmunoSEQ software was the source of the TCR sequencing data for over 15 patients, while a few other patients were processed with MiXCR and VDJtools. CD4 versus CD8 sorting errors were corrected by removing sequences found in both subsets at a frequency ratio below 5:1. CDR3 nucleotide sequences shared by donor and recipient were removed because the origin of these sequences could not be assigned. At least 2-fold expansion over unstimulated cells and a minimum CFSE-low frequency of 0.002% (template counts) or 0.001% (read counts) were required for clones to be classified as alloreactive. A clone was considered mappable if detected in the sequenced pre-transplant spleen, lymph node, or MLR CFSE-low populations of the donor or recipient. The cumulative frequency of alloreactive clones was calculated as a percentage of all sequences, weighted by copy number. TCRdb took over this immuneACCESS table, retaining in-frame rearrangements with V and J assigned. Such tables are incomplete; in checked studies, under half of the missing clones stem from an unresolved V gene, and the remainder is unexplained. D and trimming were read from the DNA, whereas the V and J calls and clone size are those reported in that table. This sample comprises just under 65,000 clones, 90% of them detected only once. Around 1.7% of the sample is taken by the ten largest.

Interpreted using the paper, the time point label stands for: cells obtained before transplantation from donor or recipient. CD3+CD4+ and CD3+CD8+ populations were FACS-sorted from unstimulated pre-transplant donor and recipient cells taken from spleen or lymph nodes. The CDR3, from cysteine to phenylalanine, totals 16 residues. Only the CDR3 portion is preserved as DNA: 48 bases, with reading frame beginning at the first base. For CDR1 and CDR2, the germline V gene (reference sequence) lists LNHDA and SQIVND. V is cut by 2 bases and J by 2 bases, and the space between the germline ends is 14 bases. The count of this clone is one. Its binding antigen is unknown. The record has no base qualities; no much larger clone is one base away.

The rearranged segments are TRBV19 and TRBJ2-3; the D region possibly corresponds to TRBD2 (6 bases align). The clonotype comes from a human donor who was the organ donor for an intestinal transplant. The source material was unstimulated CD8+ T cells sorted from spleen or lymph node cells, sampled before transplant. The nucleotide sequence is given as TGTGCCAGTAGTATATCGGAGGGGTTTGCCACAGATACGCAGTATTTT. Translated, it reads CASSISEGFATDTQYF.